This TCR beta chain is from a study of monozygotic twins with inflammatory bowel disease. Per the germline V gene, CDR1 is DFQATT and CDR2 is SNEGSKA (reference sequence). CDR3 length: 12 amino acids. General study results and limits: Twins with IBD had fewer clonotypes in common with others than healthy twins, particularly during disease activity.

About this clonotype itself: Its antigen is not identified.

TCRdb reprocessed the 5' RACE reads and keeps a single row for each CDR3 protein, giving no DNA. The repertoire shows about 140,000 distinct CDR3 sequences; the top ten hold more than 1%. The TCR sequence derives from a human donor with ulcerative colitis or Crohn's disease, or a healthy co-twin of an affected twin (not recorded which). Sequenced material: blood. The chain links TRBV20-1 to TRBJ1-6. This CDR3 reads CSARQSNSPLHF.